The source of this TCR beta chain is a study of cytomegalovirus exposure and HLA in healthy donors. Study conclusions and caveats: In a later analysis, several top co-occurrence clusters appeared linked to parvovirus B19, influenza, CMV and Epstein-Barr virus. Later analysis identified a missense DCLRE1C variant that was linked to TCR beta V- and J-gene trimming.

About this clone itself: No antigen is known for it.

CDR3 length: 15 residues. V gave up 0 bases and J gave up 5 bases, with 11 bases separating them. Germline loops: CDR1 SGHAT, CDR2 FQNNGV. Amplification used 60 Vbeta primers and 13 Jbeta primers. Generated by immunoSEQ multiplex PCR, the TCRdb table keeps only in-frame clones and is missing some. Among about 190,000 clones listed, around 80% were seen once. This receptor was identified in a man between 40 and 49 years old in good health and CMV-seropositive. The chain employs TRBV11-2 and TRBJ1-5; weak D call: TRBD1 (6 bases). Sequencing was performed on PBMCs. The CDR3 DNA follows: TGTGCCAGCAGCTTAGACAGGGGAAGAGATCAGCCCCAGCATTTT. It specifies CASSLDRGRDQPQHF.